This T cell receptor beta chain was documented in a study of OX40 agonist ivuxolimab in advanced cancers. Study context: Subjects had a mean age of about 65 years, with a range of about 20 to 85; less than 90% were male. Overall study findings and caveats: Among the lowest levels of clonal expansion were found in partial responders at 0.1-3.0 mg/kg.

Clones were read by immunoSEQ multiplex PCR, and TCRdb kept only the in-frame ones, dropping some. The sample has roughly 90,000 clones; roughly nine tenths are singletons. Looked up from germline, CDR1 is MNHEY and CDR2 is SMNVEV (reference sequence). V dropped 3 bases and J dropped 1 base, with 7 bases sitting between them. This CDR3 contains 14 residues. A note on this clone: Its antigen is still unknown.

The sequencing here drew on CD4+ or CD8+ T cells sorted from blood, taken in a trial of the OX40 agonist ivuxolimab. This receptor was obtained from an adult with an advanced solid tumor such as melanoma, head and neck, liver or kidney cancer. The chain combines TRBV27 with TRBJ2-1; a possible D gene is TRBD2 (6 bases). CDR3 nucleotide sequence: TGTGCCAGCAGTTTTCGGGGGTCCTACAATGAGCAGTTCTTC. Protein: CASSFRGSYNEQFF.